This TCR beta chain was recorded in a study of blood T cell repertoires in COVID-19. Across the whole study: Specimens from acute and convalescent COVID-19 originated in the United States, Italy and Spain. Sources were T cells, B-cell-depleted T cells, or PBMCs; the material itself was cDNA or gDNA.

Authors' analysis steps: Reference gene primer amplification yielded estimated nucleated cell counts. Assay: immunoSEQ multiplex PCR; the TCRdb copy retains only in-frame clones and omits some. D and trimming were read from the DNA, whereas the V and J calls and clone size are those reported in that table. The sample carries 250,000 to 300,000 clones, 70% to 85% recorded once. This clone was counted a few times. Sequenced sample: peripheral blood. This receptor was obtained from a woman aged 80 or over with acute or convalescent COVID-19.

CDR3 nucleotide sequence: TGTGCCAGCAGCTCATATACTGGCGAGCAGTACTTC. Translating gives CASSSYTGEQYF. This sequence joins TRBV7-2 and TRBJ2-7; no clear D. The CDR3 totals 12 residues. Germline V gene data show CDR1 as SGHTA and CDR2 as FQGNSA. Trimming cost V 4 bases and J 6 bases, with 10 bases left between them.